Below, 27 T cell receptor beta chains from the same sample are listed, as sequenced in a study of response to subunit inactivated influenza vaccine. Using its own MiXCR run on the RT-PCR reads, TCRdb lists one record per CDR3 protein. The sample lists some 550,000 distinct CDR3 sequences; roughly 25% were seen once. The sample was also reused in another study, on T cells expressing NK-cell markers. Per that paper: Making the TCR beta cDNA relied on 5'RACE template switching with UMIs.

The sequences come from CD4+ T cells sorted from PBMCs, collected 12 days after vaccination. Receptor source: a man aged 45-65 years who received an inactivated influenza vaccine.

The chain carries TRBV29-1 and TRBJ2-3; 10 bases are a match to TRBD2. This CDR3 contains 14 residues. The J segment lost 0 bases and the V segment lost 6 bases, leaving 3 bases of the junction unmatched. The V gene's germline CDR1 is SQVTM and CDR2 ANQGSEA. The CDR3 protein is CSVTAGGSTDTQYF. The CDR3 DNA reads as TGCAGCGTGACAGCGGGAGGGAGCACAGATACGCAGTATTTT.

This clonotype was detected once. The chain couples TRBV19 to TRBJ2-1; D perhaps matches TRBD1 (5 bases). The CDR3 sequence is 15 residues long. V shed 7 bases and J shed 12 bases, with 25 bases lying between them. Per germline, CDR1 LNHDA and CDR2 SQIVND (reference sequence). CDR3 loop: CASTPSGRLGVGQFF. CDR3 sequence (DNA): TGTGCCAGTACCCCGAGTGGACGGTTAGGGGTGGGGCAGTTCTTC.

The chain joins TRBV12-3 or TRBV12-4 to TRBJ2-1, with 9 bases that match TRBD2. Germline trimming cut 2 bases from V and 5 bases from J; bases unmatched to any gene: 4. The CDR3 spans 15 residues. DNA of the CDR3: TGTGCCAGCAGTTTATCTCTAGCGGGAAACAATGAGCAGTTCTTC. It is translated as CASSLSLAGNNEQFF.

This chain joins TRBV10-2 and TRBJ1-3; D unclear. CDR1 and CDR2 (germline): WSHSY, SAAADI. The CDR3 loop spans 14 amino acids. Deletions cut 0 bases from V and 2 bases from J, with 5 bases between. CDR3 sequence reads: CASSESGAGNTIYF. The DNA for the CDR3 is TGCGCCAGCAGTGAGTCCGGTGCTGGAAACACCATATATTTT.

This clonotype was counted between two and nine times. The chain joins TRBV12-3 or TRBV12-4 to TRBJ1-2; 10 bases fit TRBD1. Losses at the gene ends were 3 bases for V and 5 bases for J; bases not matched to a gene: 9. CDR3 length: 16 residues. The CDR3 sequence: CASSLLGTGVQYGYTF. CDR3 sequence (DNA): TGTGCCAGCAGTTTGCTCGGGACAGGGGTACAGTATGGCTACACCTTC.

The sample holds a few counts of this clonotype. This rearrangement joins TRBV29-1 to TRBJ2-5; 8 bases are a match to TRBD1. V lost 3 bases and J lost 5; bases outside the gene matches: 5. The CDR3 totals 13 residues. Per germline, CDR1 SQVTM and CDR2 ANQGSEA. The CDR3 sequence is CSVDRGHGETQYF. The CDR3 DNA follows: TGCAGCGTTGACAGGGGGCATGGGGAGACCCAGTACTTC.

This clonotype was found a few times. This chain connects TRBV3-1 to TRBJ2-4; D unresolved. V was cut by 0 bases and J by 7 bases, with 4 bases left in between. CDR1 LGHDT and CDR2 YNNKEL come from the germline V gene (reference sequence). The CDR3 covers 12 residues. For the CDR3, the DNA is TGTGCCAGCAGCCAAGAAGGGAACATTCAGTACTTC. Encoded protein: CASSQEGNIQYF.

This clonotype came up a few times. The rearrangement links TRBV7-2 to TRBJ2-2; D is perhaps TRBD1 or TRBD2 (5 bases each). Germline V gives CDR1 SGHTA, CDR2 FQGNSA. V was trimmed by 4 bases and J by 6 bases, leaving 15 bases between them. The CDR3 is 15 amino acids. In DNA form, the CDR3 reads TGTGCCAGCAGCTCGAAGGTTGGGGGTCCCGGGGAGCTGTTTTTT. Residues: CASSSKVGGPGELFF.

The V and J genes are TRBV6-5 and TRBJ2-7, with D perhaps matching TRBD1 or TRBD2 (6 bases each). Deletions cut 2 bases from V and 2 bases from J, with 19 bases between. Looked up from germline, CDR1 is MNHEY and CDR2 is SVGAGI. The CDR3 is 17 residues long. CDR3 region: CASSYRHRDLKTYEQYF. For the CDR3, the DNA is TGTGCCAGCAGTTACCGCCACAGGGACTTAAAAACCTACGAGCAGTACTTC.

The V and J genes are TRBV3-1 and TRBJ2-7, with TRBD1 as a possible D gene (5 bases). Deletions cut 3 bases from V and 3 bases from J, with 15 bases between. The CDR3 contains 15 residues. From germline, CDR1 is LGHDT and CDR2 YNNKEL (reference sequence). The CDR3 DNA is TGTGCCAGCAGCCAGGACAACGCCGCACACTACGAGCAGTACTTC. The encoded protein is CASSQDNAAHYEQYF.

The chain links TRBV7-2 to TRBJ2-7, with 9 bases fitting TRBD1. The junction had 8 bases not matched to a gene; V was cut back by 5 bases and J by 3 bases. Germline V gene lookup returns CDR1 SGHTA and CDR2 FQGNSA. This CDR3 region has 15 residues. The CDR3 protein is CASSPDGTGYYEQYF. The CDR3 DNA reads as TGTGCCAGCAGCCCGGATGGGACAGGGTACTACGAGCAGTACTTC. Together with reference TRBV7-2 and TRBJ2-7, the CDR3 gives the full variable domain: GAGVSQSPSNKVTEKGKDVELRCDPISGHTALYWYRQSLGQGLEFLIYFQGNSAPDKSGLPSDRFSAERTGGSVSTLTIQRTQQEDSAVYLCASSPDGTGYYEQYFGPGTRLTVT.

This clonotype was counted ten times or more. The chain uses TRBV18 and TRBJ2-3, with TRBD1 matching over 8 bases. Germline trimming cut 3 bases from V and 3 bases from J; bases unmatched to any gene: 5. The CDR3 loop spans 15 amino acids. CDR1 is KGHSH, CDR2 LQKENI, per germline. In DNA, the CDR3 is TGTGCCAGCTCACCCCGGACAGGGTCAACAGATACGCAGTATTTT. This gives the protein CASSPRTGSTDTQYF.

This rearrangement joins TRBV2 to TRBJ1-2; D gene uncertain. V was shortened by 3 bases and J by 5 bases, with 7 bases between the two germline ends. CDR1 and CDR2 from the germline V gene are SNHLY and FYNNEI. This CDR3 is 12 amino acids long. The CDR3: CASSDEGYGYTF. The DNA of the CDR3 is TGTGCCAGCAGTGACGAGGGTTATGGCTACACCTTC.

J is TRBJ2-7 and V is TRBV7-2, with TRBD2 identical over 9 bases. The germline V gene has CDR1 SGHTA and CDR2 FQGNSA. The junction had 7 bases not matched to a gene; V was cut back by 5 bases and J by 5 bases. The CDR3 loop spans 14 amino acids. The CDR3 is CASSLLAGTDEQYF. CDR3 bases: TGTGCCAGCAGCCTCCTAGCGGGAACCGACGAGCAGTACTTC.

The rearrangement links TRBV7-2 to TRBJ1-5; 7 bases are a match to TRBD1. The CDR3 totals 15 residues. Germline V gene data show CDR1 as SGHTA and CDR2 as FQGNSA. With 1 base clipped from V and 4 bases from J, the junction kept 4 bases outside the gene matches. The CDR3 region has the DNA TGTGCCAGCAGCTTAGTGACAGGGTGGAATCAGCCCCAGCATTTT. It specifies CASSLVTGWNQPQHF.

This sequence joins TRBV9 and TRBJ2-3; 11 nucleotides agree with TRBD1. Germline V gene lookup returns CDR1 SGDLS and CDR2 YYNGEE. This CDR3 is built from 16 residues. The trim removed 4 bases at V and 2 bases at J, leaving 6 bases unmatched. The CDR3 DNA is TGTGCCAGCAGCCCGAGCGGACAGGGGGCCACAGATACGCAGTATTTT. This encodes CASSPSGQGATDTQYF.

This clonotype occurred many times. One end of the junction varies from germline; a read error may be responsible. The CDR3 reads CASSPERGGISSNEQFF. The CDR3 bases are TGTGCCAGCAGCCCCGAGCGGGGGGGCATATCCTCCAATGAGCAGTTCTTC. This chain links TRBV7-8 with TRBJ2-1, with 10 positions matching TRBD2. Per germline, CDR1 SGHVS and CDR2 FQNEAQ. This CDR3 spans 17 amino acids.

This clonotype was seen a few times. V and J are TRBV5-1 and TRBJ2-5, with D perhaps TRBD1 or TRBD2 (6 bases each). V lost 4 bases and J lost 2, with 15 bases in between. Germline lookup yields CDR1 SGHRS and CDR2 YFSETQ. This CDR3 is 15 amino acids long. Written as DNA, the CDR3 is TGCGCCAGCAGCCGACTGACGGGGGCTCAAGAGACCCAGTACTTC. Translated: CASSRLTGAQETQYF.

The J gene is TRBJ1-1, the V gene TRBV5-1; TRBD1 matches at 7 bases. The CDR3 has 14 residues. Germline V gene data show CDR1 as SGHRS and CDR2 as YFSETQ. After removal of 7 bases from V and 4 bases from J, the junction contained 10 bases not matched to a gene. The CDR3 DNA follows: TGCGCCAGCCAACAGGGGCAATTGCGCACTGAAGCTTTCTTT. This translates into CASQQGQLRTEAFF.

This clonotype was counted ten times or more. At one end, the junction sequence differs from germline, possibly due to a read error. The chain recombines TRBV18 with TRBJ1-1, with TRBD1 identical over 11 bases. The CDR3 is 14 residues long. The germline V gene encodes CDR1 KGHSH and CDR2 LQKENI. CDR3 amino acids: CASSPGTGGTEAFF. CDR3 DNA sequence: TGCGCCAGCAGTCCCGGGACAGGGGGCACTGAAGCTTTCTTT.

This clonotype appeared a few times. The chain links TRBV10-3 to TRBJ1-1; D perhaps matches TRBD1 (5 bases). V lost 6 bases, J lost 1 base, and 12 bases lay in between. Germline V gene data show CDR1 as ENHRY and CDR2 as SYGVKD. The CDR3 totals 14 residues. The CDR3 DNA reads TGTGCCATCAGCGCAATTACAGGGAACACTGAAGCTTTCTTT. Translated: CAISAITGNTEAFF.

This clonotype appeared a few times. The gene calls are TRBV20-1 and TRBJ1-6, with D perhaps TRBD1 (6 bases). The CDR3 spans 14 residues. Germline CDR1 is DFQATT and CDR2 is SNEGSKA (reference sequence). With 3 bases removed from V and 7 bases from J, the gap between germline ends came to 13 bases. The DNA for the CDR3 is TGCAGTGCTAGGGCAGGGGACGCCAATTCACCCCTCCACTTT. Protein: CSARAGDANSPLHF.

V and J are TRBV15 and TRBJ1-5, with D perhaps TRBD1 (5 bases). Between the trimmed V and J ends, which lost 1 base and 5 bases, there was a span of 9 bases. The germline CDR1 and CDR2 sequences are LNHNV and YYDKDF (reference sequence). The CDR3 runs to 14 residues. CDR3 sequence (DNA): TGTGCCACCAGCAGAGTGGGGCGACATCAGCCCCAGCATTTT. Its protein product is CATSRVGRHQPQHF.

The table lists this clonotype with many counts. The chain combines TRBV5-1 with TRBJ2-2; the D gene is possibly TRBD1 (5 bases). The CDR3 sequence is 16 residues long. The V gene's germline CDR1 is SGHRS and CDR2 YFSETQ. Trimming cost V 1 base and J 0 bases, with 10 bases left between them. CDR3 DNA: TGCGCCAGCAGCTTGAGGGGCGAGGCGAACACCGGGGAGCTGTTTTTT. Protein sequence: CASSLRGEANTGELFF.

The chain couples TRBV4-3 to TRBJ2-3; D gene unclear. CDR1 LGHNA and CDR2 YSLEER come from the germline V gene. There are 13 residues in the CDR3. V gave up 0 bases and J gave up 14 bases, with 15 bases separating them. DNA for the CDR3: TGCGCCAGCAGCCAAGACTTGGCTGCGCCCCCGTATTTT. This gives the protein CASSQDLAAPPYF.

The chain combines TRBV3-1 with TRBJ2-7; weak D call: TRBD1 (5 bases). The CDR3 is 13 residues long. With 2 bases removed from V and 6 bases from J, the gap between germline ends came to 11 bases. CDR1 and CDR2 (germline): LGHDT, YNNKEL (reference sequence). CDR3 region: CASSQIQDVEQYF. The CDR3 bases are TGTGCCAGCAGCCAAATACAGGACGTCGAGCAGTACTTC.

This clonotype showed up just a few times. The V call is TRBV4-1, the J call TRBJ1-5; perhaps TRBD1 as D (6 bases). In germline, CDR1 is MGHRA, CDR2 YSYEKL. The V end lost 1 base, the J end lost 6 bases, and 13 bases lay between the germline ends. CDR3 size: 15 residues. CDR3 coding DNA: TGCGCCAGCAGCCAAGGAGGGCAGGGGTTTCAGCCCCAGCATTTT. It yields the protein CASSQGGQGFQPQHF.